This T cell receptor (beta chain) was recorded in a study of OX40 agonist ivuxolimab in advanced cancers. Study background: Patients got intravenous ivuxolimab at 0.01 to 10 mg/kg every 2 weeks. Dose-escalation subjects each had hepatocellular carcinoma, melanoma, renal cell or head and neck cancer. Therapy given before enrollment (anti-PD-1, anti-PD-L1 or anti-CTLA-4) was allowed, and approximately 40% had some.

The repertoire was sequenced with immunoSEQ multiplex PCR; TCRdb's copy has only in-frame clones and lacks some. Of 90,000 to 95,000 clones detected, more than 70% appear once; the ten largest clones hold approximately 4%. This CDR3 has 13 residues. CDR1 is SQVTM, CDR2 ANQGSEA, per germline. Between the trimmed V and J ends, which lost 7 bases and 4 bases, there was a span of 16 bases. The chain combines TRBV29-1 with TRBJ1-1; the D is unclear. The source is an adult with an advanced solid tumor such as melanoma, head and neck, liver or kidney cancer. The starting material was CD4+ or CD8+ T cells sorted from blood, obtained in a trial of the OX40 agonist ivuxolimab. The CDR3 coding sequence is TGCAGCGGGTTTGAGGGCCGGAGCACTGAAGCTTTCTTT. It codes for CSGFEGRSTEAFF.